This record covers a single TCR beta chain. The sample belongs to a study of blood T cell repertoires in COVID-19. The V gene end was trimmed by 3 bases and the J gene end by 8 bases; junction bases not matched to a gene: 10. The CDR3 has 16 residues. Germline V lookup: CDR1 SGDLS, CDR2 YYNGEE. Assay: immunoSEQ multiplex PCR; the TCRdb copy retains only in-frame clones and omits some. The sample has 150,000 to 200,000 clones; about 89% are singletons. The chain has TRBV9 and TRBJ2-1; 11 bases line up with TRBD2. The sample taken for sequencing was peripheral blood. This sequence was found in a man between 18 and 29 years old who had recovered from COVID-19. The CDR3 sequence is CASSGSSSGRIYEQFF. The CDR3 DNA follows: TGTGCCAGCAGCGGATCTTCTAGCGGGAGGATCTATGAGCAGTTCTTC.